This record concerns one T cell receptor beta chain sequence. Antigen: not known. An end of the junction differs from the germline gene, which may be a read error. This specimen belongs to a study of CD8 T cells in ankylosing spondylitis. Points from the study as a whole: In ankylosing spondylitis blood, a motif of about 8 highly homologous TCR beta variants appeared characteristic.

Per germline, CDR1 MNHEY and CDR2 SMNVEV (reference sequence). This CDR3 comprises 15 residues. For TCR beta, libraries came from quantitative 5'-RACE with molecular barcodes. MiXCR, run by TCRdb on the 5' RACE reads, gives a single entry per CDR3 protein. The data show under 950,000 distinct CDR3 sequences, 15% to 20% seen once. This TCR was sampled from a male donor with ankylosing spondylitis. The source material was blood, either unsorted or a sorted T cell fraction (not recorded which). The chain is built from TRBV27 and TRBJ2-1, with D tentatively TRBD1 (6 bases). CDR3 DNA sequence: TGTGGCAGCAGTTTAATGGCAGGGGCCACCAATGAGCAGTTCTTC. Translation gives CGSSLMAGATNEQFF.